One and the same sample provided the 25 T cell receptor beta chains below, sequenced in a study of T cell responses to AZD1222 COVID-19 vaccine. Sequencing used immunoSEQ multiplex PCR; TCRdb keeps in-frame clones, though not all of them. Of around 85,000 clones in the sample, around 86% are singletons; the top ten hold just under 6.5%. This specimen was peripheral blood, taken on day 0 of AZD1222 vaccination. The receptors stem from an adult in good health.

As concerns this clone: The DNA is omitted, as the CDR3 cannot be located on it reliably, and the CDR3 follows TCRdb's listing. This chain uses TRBV6-5 with TRBJ2-7; the table's D call of TRBD2 was not tested on the DNA. The CDR3 sequence runs 14 residues, both termini included. Germline V lookup: CDR1 MNHEY, CDR2 SVGAGI. CDR3 protein: CASSSGGYTYEQYF.

This rearrangement joins TRBV9 to TRBJ2-3, with 8 bases matching TRBD2. Germline V lookup: CDR1 SGDLS, CDR2 YYNGEE. This CDR3 contains 15 residues. J lost 2 bases, V lost 0 bases, and 2 bases had no gene match. DNA of the CDR3: TGTGCCAGCAGCGTAGCGGGGGGGGTCACAGATACGCAGTATTTT. Its translation: CASSVAGGVTDTQYF.

The chain links TRBV7-8 to TRBJ1-3; D is perhaps TRBD1 (5 bases). This CDR3 has 16 amino acids. Trimming took 5 bases from V and 4 from J, leaving 18 bases between them. The germline V gene encodes CDR1 SGHVS and CDR2 FQNEAQ. CDR3 bases: TGTGCCAGCAGCCTTTTAGACAGCCCAGTGGGAAACACCATATATTTT. Protein product: CASSLLDSPVGNTIYF.

V gene TRBV5-1 combines with J gene TRBJ2-3; 7 bases are a match to TRBD1. This CDR3 has 15 amino acids. CDR1 is SGHRS, CDR2 YFSETQ, per germline. V was clipped by 0 bases and J by 4 bases; unmatched bases: 5. The CDR3 is CASSLGQGNSDTQYF. The CDR3 DNA follows: TGCGCCAGCAGCTTGGGACAGGGAAACTCAGATACGCAGTATTTT.

The chain combines TRBV7-9 with TRBJ1-4; D is unclear. From germline, CDR1 is SEHNR and CDR2 FQNEAQ (reference sequence). The CDR3 runs to 18 residues. Trimming removed 0 bases from V and 0 bases from J, with 14 bases in between. The CDR3 sequence is CASSLAPLEDATNEKLFF. The CDR3 DNA follows: TGTGCCAGCAGCTTAGCCCCTCTGGAGGATGCAACTAATGAAAAACTGTTTTTT.

This clone was counted a single time. The chain combines TRBV5-6 with TRBJ1-6, with D uncertain. Germline V gene sequence: CDR1 SGHDT, CDR2 YYEEEE. The CDR3 loop spans 15 amino acids. V was shortened by 2 bases and J by 3 bases, with 9 bases between the two germline ends. The CDR3 here is CASSFSGNYNSPLHF. The CDR3 DNA is TGTGCCAGCAGCTTTAGCGGGAACTATAATTCACCCCTCCACTTT.

V and J are TRBV2 and TRBJ1-2, with a tentative D call TRBD1 (5 bases). CDR1 SNHLY and CDR2 FYNNEI come from the germline V gene. CDR3 size: 13 residues. The CDR3 protein is CANAGQAGYGYTF. CDR3 in DNA: TGTGCAAACGCGGGGCAGGCTGGCTATGGCTACACCTTC.

In its sample, this clone was seen a few times. This rearrangement joins TRBV5-5 to TRBJ2-7; D gene ambiguous. CDR3 length equals 15 residues. The germline V gene has CDR1 SGHKS and CDR2 YYEKEE (reference sequence). Trimming stripped 3 bases from V and 3 bases from J, with 16 bases between. This CDR3 is CASSSQSASHYEQYF. CDR3 sequence (DNA): TGTGCCAGCAGCTCGCAGTCCGCGAGCCACTACGAGCAGTACTTC.

The gene calls are TRBV5-1 and TRBJ2-2, with D possibly matching TRBD1 (5 bases). Germline values: CDR1 SGHRS, CDR2 YFSETQ. V lost 1 base to trimming and J lost 5 bases, with 12 bases between them. The CDR3 totals 15 residues. The CDR3 loop reads CASSLTTPGTGELFF. DNA for the CDR3: TGCGCCAGCAGCTTGACAACCCCAGGGACCGGGGAGCTGTTTTTT.

The J gene is TRBJ1-1, the V gene TRBV2, with D possibly TRBD1 on 5 matching bases. This CDR3 is 15 amino acids long. Trimming removed 4 bases at V and 6 bases at J, with 18 bases between. CDR1 SNHLY and CDR2 FYNNEI come from the germline V gene. DNA of the CDR3: TGTGCCAGCAGTGGCGGACACCAGCGGAGGGCTGAAGCTTTCTTT. It encodes CASSGGHQRRAEAFF.

The chain employs TRBV5-4 and TRBJ2-5; 7 positions agree with TRBD1. In germline, CDR1 is SGHNT, CDR2 YYREEE (reference sequence). V shed 3 bases and J 4 bases; nucleotides not matched to a gene: 6. CDR3 size: 14 residues. The CDR3: CASSYGTDIETQYF. In DNA form, the CDR3 reads TGTGCCAGCAGCTACGGGACAGATATAGAGACCCAGTACTTC.

V and J are TRBV19 and TRBJ2-7, with a possible D match to TRBD1 (6 bases). CDR3 length: 16 amino acids. Trimming took off 3 bases at V and 5 bases at J, with 20 bases between the two ends. Per germline, CDR1 LNHDA and CDR2 SQIVND (reference sequence). The DNA for the CDR3 is TGTGCCAGTAGTATCCCCTACCGGGACAACCTTCACGAGCAGTACTTC. Translated, it gives CASSIPYRDNLHEQYF.

The genes are TRBV11-2 and TRBJ2-2; a possible D gene is TRBD1 (5 bases). V was cut by 2 bases and J by 4 bases, with 8 bases left in between. CDR3 length: 14 amino acids. Germline assignment: CDR1 SGHAT and CDR2 FQNNGV. The CDR3 bases are TGTGCCAGCAGCTTATTCAGGGCCACCGGGGAGCTGTTTTTT. Its protein is CASSLFRATGELFF.

The V gene is TRBV5-1, the J gene TRBJ1-2; no firm D call. This CDR3 is 14 amino acids long. The germline gives CDR1 SGHRS, CDR2 YFSETQ. V was trimmed by 0 bases and J by 1 base, leaving 7 bases between them. For the CDR3, the DNA is TGCGCCAGCAGCTTGGTCGGAGATAACTATGGCTACACCTTC. Translating it yields CASSLVGDNYGYTF.

The V and J genes are TRBV7-8 and TRBJ1-4, with D possibly matching TRBD1 (6 bases). There are 12 residues in the CDR3. Between the trimmed V and J ends, which lost 2 bases and 10 bases, there was a span of 8 bases. Germline-derived CDR1 and CDR2 are SGHVS and FQNEAQ. This CDR3 reads CASSLTGLKLFF. Here the CDR3 DNA reads TGTGCCAGCAGCTTAACAGGGCTAAAACTGTTTTTT.

V and J are TRBV4-3 and TRBJ2-6, with D hard to call. This CDR3 has 16 residues. Trimming removed 1 base from V and 4 bases from J, with 11 bases in between. The V gene's germline CDR1 is LGHNA and CDR2 YSLEER. The CDR3 here is CASSQGPGVGANVLTF. The CDR3 DNA sequence: TGCGCCAGCAGCCAAGGGCCCGGAGTGGGGGCCAACGTCCTGACTTTC.

The genes are TRBV24-1 and TRBJ2-1, with 9 bases identical to TRBD1. Trimming cost V 5 bases and J 10 bases; bases outside gene matches: 14. The germline V gene has CDR1 KGHDR and CDR2 SFDVKD. CDR3 length: 16 amino acids. In DNA form, the CDR3 reads TGTGCCACCAGTGTCCCCGGGACAGGGCCCACCGGGGAGCAGTTCTTC. Its translation: CATSVPGTGPTGEQFF.

V usage is TRBV4-3 and J usage is TRBJ1-6; D is possibly TRBD1 (6 bases). CDR1 LGHNA and CDR2 YSLEER come from the germline V gene. This CDR3 has 14 residues. V shed 3 bases and J shed 10 bases, with 13 bases lying between them. In DNA, the CDR3 is TGCGCCAGCAGCCAGGGGGGAGGGGGATCACCCCTCCACTTT. As protein: CASSQGGGGSPLHF.

This chain uses TRBV7-6 with TRBJ1-1; D is unclear. The CDR3 sequence is 17 residues long. Germline V gene data show CDR1 as SGHVS and CDR2 as FNYEAQ. The V and J ends lost 1 base and 2 bases respectively, with 17 bases between them. The CDR3 spells CASSLVLQAGPNTEAFF. The CDR3 DNA is TGTGCCAGCAGCTTAGTTCTTCAGGCAGGCCCTAACACTGAAGCTTTCTTT.

The chain has TRBV6-4 and TRBJ2-7; 9 bases align to TRBD2. J was trimmed by 1 base and V by 5 bases; bases with no gene match: 0. The germline V gene encodes CDR1 MRHNA and CDR2 SNTAGT. This CDR3 region has 13 residues. The CDR3 is CASSSGRSYEQYF. The CDR3 nucleotides read TGTGCCAGCAGTAGCGGGAGGTCCTACGAGCAGTACTTC.

This chain connects TRBV12-3 or TRBV12-4 to TRBJ2-3; the match to TRBD1 covers 7 bases. The CDR3 loop spans 13 amino acids. The J segment lost 5 bases and the V segment lost 3 bases, leaving 2 bases of the junction unmatched. In DNA form, the CDR3 reads TGTGCCAGCAGTTTCGACAGGGAAGATACGCAGTATTTT. Protein sequence: CASSFDREDTQYF.

This clone was recorded a few times. The chain employs TRBV5-1 and TRBJ2-5, with D perhaps assigned TRBD1 or TRBD2 (5 bases each). V dropped 4 bases and J dropped 3 bases, with 10 bases sitting between them. Germline CDR1 SGHRS, CDR2 YFSETQ. This CDR3 region has 13 residues. The CDR3 loop is CASSIGTEETQYF. CDR3 DNA sequence: TGCGCCAGCAGCATCGGGACGGAAGAGACCCAGTACTTC.

The chain's CDR3 is CASSLAWDQDEKLFF. CDR3 nucleotides: TGTGCCAGCAGCTTAGCGTGGGATCAGGATGAAAAACTGTTTTTT. The chain has TRBV11-1 and TRBJ1-4; unclear D gene. There are 15 residues in the CDR3. The V end lost 0 bases, the J end lost 6 bases, and 11 bases lay between the germline ends. Germline V lookup: CDR1 SGHAT, CDR2 FQDESV (reference sequence).

A few counts support this clone. The CDR3 bases are TGTGCCAGCAGCGTAGGGGTGTCGGGTGAATCCTATAATTCACCCCTCCACTTT. It specifies CASSVGVSGESYNSPLHF. The chain links TRBV9 to TRBJ1-6; D remains unclear. The CDR3 totals 18 residues. Looked up from germline, CDR1 is SGDLS and CDR2 is YYNGEE. V lost 0 bases and J lost 1, with 14 bases in between. Full variable domain (missing parts from reference TRBV9 and TRBJ1-6): DSGVTQTPKHLITATGQRVTLRCSPRSGDLSVYWYQQSLDQGLQFLIQYYNGEERAKGNILERFSAQQFPDLHSELNLSSLELGDSALYFCASSVGVSGESYNSPLHFGNGTRLTVT.

The chain couples TRBV29-1 to TRBJ2-5; 12 bases line up with TRBD1. V lost 6 bases, J lost 5 bases, and 4 bases stayed unmatched. The CDR3 is 13 amino acids. Germline V lookup: CDR1 SQVTM, CDR2 ANQGSEA. CDR3 protein: CSVGQGAGETQYF. CDR3 coding DNA: TGCAGCGTGGGACAGGGGGCTGGGGAGACCCAGTACTTC.